These T cell receptor beta chains were read from a single sample in a study of T cells after yellow fever vaccination. TCRdb independently ran MiXCR on the 5' RACE reads; one entry per CDR3 protein. The sample contains approximately 350,000 distinct CDR3 sequences, 11% of which appear only once. Sequences were derived from PBMCs, sampled on the day of the first yellow fever vaccination. The receptors derive from a man between 18 and 35 years old who received the YFV17D yellow fever vaccine. Both conserved end residues are part of each CDR3. The D gene is left open where the match is weak. Clone size is given for some rows only: seen once, a few or many times, or a class if the clone is expanded.

many,NA,TRBV12-3/TRBV12-4,TRBJ2-5,CASTSVGLQETQYF,TGTGCCAGCACCTCCGTGGGGCTTCAAGAGACCCAGTACTTC
NA,NA,TRBV4-1,TRBJ1-1,CASSHYTEAFF,TGCGCCAGCAGCCACTACACTGAAGCTTTCTTT
few,NA,TRBV4-3,TRBJ2-1,CASSQDANRDEQFF,TGCGCCAGCAGCCAAGATGCGAATAGAGATGAGCAGTTCTTC
NA,NA,TRBV5-1,TRBJ2-2,CASSLEGLVGELFF,TGCGCCAGCAGCTTGGAAGGGCTCGTCGGGGAGCTGTTTTTT
few,NA,TRBV20-1,TRBJ2-4,CSAPGESGGAKNIQYF,TGCAGTGCCCCGGGAGAATCCGGGGGAGCCAAAAACATTCAGTACTTC
NA,NA,TRBV6-1,TRBJ2-7,CASRERVGGEQYF,TGTGCCAGCAGGGAGAGGGTCGGGGGCGAGCAGTACTTC
NA,TRBD2,TRBV5-1,TRBJ2-2,CASSRLAGRDTGELFF,TGCGCCAGCAGCCGACTAGCGGGGAGGGACACCGGGGAGCTGTTTTTT
few,TRBD1,TRBV5-1,TRBJ1-6,CASSRTGDEVSPLHF,TGCGCCAGCAGCAGAACAGGGGACGAAGTTTCACCCCTCCACTTT
few,NA,TRBV10-1,TRBJ1-3,CASSPGRSGNTIYF,TGCGCCAGCAGCCCCGGTCGCTCTGGAAACACCATATATTTT
few,TRBD2,TRBV6-2/TRBV6-3,TRBJ2-5,CASSWLAAQETQYF,TGTGCCAGCAGTTGGCTAGCGGCCCAAGAGACCCAGTACTTC
many,NA,TRBV29-1,TRBJ1-2,CSVGGADSSYGYTF,TGCAGCGTTGGGGGGGCGGATAGTAGCTATGGCTACACCTTC
NA,NA,TRBV30,TRBJ1-5,CAWNRDGGNQPQHF,TGTGCCTGGAACCGGGACGGGGGCAATCAGCCCCAGCATTTT
NA,TRBD2,TRBV19,TRBJ2-2,CASSKGGVHTGELFF,TGTGCCAGTAGTAAGGGAGGGGTACACACCGGGGAGCTGTTTTTT
NA,NA,TRBV4-3,TRBJ1-1,CASSQDWTEAFF,TGCGCCAGCAGCCAAGATTGGACTGAAGCTTTCTTT
NA,NA,TRBV20-1,TRBJ2-7,CSARPFTGTEYEQYF,TGCAGTGCTAGGCCATTCACAGGGACGGAATACGAGCAGTACTTC
few,NA,TRBV6-2/TRBV6-3,TRBJ2-5,CASSYSMVGPETQYF,TGTGCCAGCAGTTACTCGATGGTGGGGCCAGAGACCCAGTACTTC
many,NA,TRBV12-3/TRBV12-4,TRBJ1-2,CASSSPFGTNYGYTF,TGTGCCAGCAGTAGCCCCTTCGGAACTAACTATGGCTACACCTTC
NA,NA,TRBV4-3,TRBJ2-2,CASSQESGYTGELFF,TGCGCCAGCAGCCAAGAATCGGGATACACCGGGGAGCTGTTTTTT
few,TRBD2,TRBV7-6,TRBJ2-3,CASSLTAGRTDTQYF,TGTGCCAGCAGCTTGACAGCGGGGCGCACAGATACGCAGTATTTT
few,NA,TRBV27,TRBJ2-1,CASGTGSSYNEQFF,TGTGCCAGCGGAACGGGGAGCTCCTACAATGAGCAGTTCTTC
NA,TRBD2,TRBV20-1,TRBJ2-7,CSARDLSGGAYEQYF,TGCAGTGCTAGAGATCTCAGCGGGGGGGCCTACGAGCAGTACTTC
NA,NA,TRBV4-3,TRBJ2-6,CASSPSQHGTFWGANVLTF,TGCGCCAGCAGCCCCAGTCAGCACGGAACCTTTTGGGGGGCCAACGTCCTGACTTTC
few,TRBD2,TRBV19,TRBJ2-1,CASRRPGLAGAMTNEQFF,TGTGCCAGTAGGCGCCCGGGACTAGCGGGGGCCATGACGAATGAGCAGTTCTTC
NA,TRBD1,TRBV4-1,TRBJ2-7,CASSRRSLRDRGTNEQYF,TGCGCCAGCAGCCGCCGCTCCCTCCGGGACAGGGGGACCAACGAGCAGTACTTC
NA,TRBD1,TRBV18,TRBJ2-5,CASSPGQGHETQYF,TGTGCCAGCTCACCTGGACAGGGGCATGAGACCCAGTACTTC
NA,NA,TRBV10-3,TRBJ1-2,CAISPSGGNYGYTF,TGTGCCATCAGCCCCTCGGGGGGTAACTATGGCTACACCTTC
few,NA,TRBV15,TRBJ2-7,CATSRDDYEQYF,TGTGCCACCAGCAGAGATGACTACGAGCAGTACTTC
NA,NA,TRBV5-5,TRBJ2-7,CASSWALTGREEQYF,TGTGCCAGCAGTTGGGCTTTGACAGGTAGAGAAGAGCAGTACTTC
many,NA,TRBV18,TRBJ1-1,CATTGGGPNTEAFF,TGTGCCACTACCGGGGGGGGGCCGAACACTGAAGCTTTCTTT
few,TRBD1,TRBV15,TRBJ1-2,CATSRDRDRAGGYTF,TGTGCCACCAGCAGAGATCGGGACAGGGCTGGTGGCTACACCTTC
NA,TRBD2,TRBV9,TRBJ2-2,CASRGGGGYGTGELFF,TGTGCCAGTCGAGGCGGGGGGGGCTATGGCACCGGGGAGCTGTTTTTT
NA,NA,TRBV7-9,TRBJ2-1,CASSRGVEYNEQFF,TGTGCCAGCAGCAGGGGCGTCGAGTACAATGAGCAGTTCTTC
NA,NA,TRBV4-3,TRBJ1-2,CASSQTQGLGYTF,TGCGCCAGCAGCCAAACACAGGGACTGGGCTACACCTTC
NA,NA,TRBV9,TRBJ2-6,CASRGQGAGANVLTF,TGTGCCAGCAGAGGCCAGGGAGCCGGGGCCAACGTCCTGACTTTC
many,TRBD2,TRBV7-2,TRBJ2-1,CASSPTRLADNEQFF,TGTGCCAGCAGCCCGACGCGACTAGCGGACAATGAGCAGTTCTTC
few,NA,TRBV7-2,TRBJ1-1,CASSLAPDTEAFF,TGTGCCAGCAGCTTAGCCCCTGACACTGAAGCTTTCTTT
NA,NA,TRBV2,TRBJ1-4,CASSRTGSGNEKLFF,TGTGCCAGCAGCCGAACAGGGAGCGGTAATGAAAAACTGTTTTTT
NA,NA,TRBV7-2,TRBJ2-5,CASSFNGFGQETQYF,TGTGCCAGCAGCTTTAACGGGTTTGGGCAAGAGACCCAGTACTTC
NA,NA,TRBV12-3/TRBV12-4,TRBJ1-2,CASSPRVGNYGYTF,TGTGCCAGCAGCCCCAGGGTGGGAAACTATGGCTACACCTTC
few,TRBD2,TRBV19,TRBJ2-3,CASSVLAGGRTDTQYF,TGTGCCAGTAGTGTACTAGCGGGGGGACGCACAGATACGCAGTATTTT
few,TRBD1,TRBV5-5,TRBJ2-1,CASSQGQGRDNEQFF,TGTGCCAGCAGCCAGGGACAGGGACGCGACAATGAGCAGTTCTTC
NA,NA,TRBV11-2,TRBJ1-2,CASSAAGDGGIYGYTF,TGTGCCAGCAGCGCAGCAGGGGACGGCGGGATCTATGGCTACACCTTC
few,NA,TRBV28,TRBJ1-2,CASKVGASRGYTF,TGTGCCAGCAAAGTAGGGGCCTCTCGGGGCTACACCTTC
NA,TRBD2,TRBV6-2/TRBV6-3,TRBJ2-5,CASRKGLAGAWETQYF,TGTGCCAGCAGGAAGGGACTAGCGGGGGCATGGGAGACCCAGTACTTC
NA,NA,TRBV4-3,TRBJ1-1,CASSQDLWANTEAFF,TGCGCCAGCAGCCAAGATCTGTGGGCGAACACTGAAGCTTTCTTT
NA,NA,TRBV6-1,TRBJ1-2,CASAPAPNYGYTF,TGTGCCAGTGCCCCAGCTCCTAACTATGGCTACACCTTC
few,TRBD1,TRBV7-9,TRBJ1-6,CASTPRQGTSPLHF,TGTGCCAGCACCCCGCGACAGGGAACTTCACCCCTCCACTTT